This T cell receptor beta chain was sequenced in a study of shared clonotypes between healthy human individuals. V lost 7 bases, J lost 1 base, and 11 bases stayed unmatched. The CDR3 contains 16 residues. Per germline, CDR1 SGHTA and CDR2 FQGNSA. Study conclusions and caveats: Limited genetic and exposure-history diversity came from having few donors. A few donors held approximately 5% of naive CD4 clonotypes in common.

As regards this clone: Its cognate antigen is unknown.

The run depth of the assay was deep. TCRdb keeps only in-frame clones here, not all; method: immunoSEQ multiplex PCR. There are approximately 1.5 million clones in the sample; 95% to 99% occur only once, and 0.4% to 0.55% lies in the top ten. CD4+ cells underwent separation, giving CD45RA+ naive and CD45RA-negative memory subsets. The chain combines TRBV7-2 with TRBJ2-3; 7 bases agree with TRBD2. Sequenced input: naive CD4+ T cells sorted from blood. Documented subset: CD45RA+ positively selected. The sequence came from a man aged 30 to 39 in good health. As DNA, the CDR3 is TGTGCCAGCAAGTCTCTAGCGGCAAGGGGCACAGATACGCAGTATTTT. It specifies CASKSLAARGTDTQYF.